This is a list of T cell receptor beta chains from one sample in a study of beta chain features in type 1 diabetes. Data came from immunoSEQ multiplex PCR; TCRdb stores just in-frame clones and leaves some out. The table includes over 300,000 clones, approximately 9.9% detected once. The sample taken for sequencing was central memory CD4+ T cells from blood. The receptors originated from a man aged 25-45 years with type 1 diabetes. Both conserved end residues are part of each CDR3.

J: TRBJ2-1; V: TRBV27; CDR3: CASSPPGASYNEQFF
J: TRBJ1-2; V: TRBV30; CDR3: CAWSTGGIYGYTF
J: TRBJ2-7; V: TRBV19; CDR3: CASSIEWGEQYF
J: TRBJ2-3; V: TRBV7-2; CDR3: CASSPSSGGAYTQYF
J: TRBJ1-3; V: TRBV6-1; CDR3: CASSSRSGGNTIYF
J: TRBJ1-4; V: TRBV2; CDR3: CASRLQGSLGEKLFF
J: TRBJ2-7; V: TRBV6-6; CDR3: CASSSRPNTPYEQYF
J: TRBJ2-7; V: TRBV7-2; CDR3: CASSQQISYEQYF
J: TRBJ1-2; V: TRBV28; CDR3: CASSSSARYGYTF
J: TRBJ2-2; V: TRBV10-3; CDR3: CAIRSGTGELFF
J: TRBJ2-2; V: TRBV9; CDR3: CASSVRSGGSANTGELFF
J: TRBJ2-2; V: TRBV7-2; CDR3: CASSPLNTGELFF
J: TRBJ2-2; V: TRBV15; CDR3: CATSRRPGQGATGELFF
J: -; V: TRBV11-2; CDR3: CASSPGFSSYEQYF
J: TRBJ2-1; V: TRBV4-1; CDR3: CASSQDEWVYNEQFF
J: TRBJ2-5; V: TRBV18; CDR3: CASSPPGLGETQYF
J: TRBJ1-2; V: TRBV6-5; CDR3: CASSYLGGTNYGYTF
J: TRBJ1-3; V: TRBV28; CDR3: CASRRQGLGNTIYF
J: TRBJ2-1; V: TRBV5-1; CDR3: CASSLGESVDEQFF
J: TRBJ1-2; V: TRBV9; CDR3: CASSEDREVWGYTF
J: TRBJ1-2; V: TRBV6-1; CDR3: CASRPAAGANYGYTF
J: TRBJ2-7; V: TRBV30; CDR3: CAWSSPPGRYEQYF